The 24 T cell receptor beta chains listed next were all sequenced from one sample in a study of T-cell memory formation after mild COVID-19. TCRdb independently ran MiXCR on the 5' RACE reads; one entry per CDR3 protein. The sample carries roughly 280,000 distinct CDR3 sequences, approximately 8% recorded once. The source material was PBMCs or a T cell subset sorted from them (not recorded which). These receptor sequences come from a man aged 18 to 29 who had mild COVID-19 (a few samples of this study predate the infection). Cell type and time point are not known.

This clonotype was recorded only once. The rearrangement links TRBV18 to TRBJ2-5, with D unclear. CDR3 length: 13 amino acids. V lost 2 bases and J 3 bases, leaving 7 bases between the germline ends. Germline V gene data show CDR1 as KGHSH and CDR2 as LQKENI. In nucleotides, the CDR3 is TGTGCCAGCTCACCAGGCATCAAAGAGACCCAGTACTTC. It codes for CASSPGIKETQYF.

A few counts support this clonotype. V is TRBV29-1 and J is TRBJ2-7; D is tentatively TRBD1 or TRBD2 (5 bases each). V was pared by 7 bases and J by 2 bases, with 15 bases between. Germline assignment: CDR1 SQVTM and CDR2 ANQGSEA. The CDR3 runs 13 residues. The CDR3: CSATGTRTYEQYF. CDR3 nucleotides: TGCAGCGCTACTGGGACGCGAACCTACGAGCAGTACTTC.

This clonotype has just a few counts. The V call is TRBV5-1, the J call TRBJ2-2; a weak D match, TRBD1 (6 bases). The CDR3 consists of 14 residues. Per germline, CDR1 SGHRS and CDR2 YFSETQ. V was pared by 5 bases and J by 2 bases, with 10 bases between. In DNA form, the CDR3 reads TGCGCCAGCAGAGTACAGGGCAACACCGGGGAGCTGTTTTTT. It yields the protein CASRVQGNTGELFF.

This clonotype was counted between two and nine times. The rearrangement joins TRBV18 to TRBJ2-5, with D hard to call. The CDR3 length is 16 residues. Germline V CDR1 and CDR2: KGHSH, LQKENI. Trimming took 2 bases from V and 1 from J, leaving 14 bases between them. As DNA, the CDR3 is TGTGCCAGCTCACCATCCTCGAGGCCAGGCCAAGAGACCCAGTACTTC. Amino acids: CASSPSSRPGQETQYF.

The rearrangement joins TRBV7-6 to TRBJ2-3, with TRBD2 identical over 15 bases. This CDR3 contains 16 residues. CDR1 SGHVS and CDR2 FNYEAQ come from the germline V gene. V trimming: 4 bases; J trimming: 10 bases; junction bases outside the gene matches: 9. CDR3 in amino acids: CASSWTSGGARYAQYF. The DNA of the CDR3 is TGTGCCAGCAGCTGGACTAGCGGGGGGGCCAGATATGCGCAGTATTTT.

The chain recombines TRBV6-2 or TRBV6-3 with TRBJ1-5, with D hard to call. Germline CDR1 is MNHEY and CDR2 is SVGEGT. There are 15 residues in the CDR3. V dropped 2 bases and J dropped 2 bases, with 10 bases sitting between them. CDR3 sequence: CASSYGGSRNQPQHF. CDR3 bases: TGTGCCAGCAGTTACGGTGGCAGCCGCAATCAGCCCCAGCATTTT.

This clonotype was counted at least ten times. The genes are TRBV11-2 and TRBJ2-3; 10 nucleotides line up with TRBD2. CDR1 and CDR2 (germline): SGHAT, FQNNGV. The V and J ends lost 5 bases and 5 bases, in that order; junction bases with no gene match: 7. This CDR3 has 15 residues. CDR3 residues: CASSPSGGARDTQYF. CDR3 DNA sequence: TGTGCCAGCAGCCCCAGCGGGGGGGCTCGAGATACGCAGTATTTT.

This sequence joins TRBV5-1 and TRBJ1-1; 9 positions match TRBD1. This CDR3 contains 15 residues. V was clipped by 0 bases and J by 3 bases; unmatched bases: 3. Germline values: CDR1 SGHRS, CDR2 YFSETQ. The CDR3 sequence: CASSLGTGEDTEAFF. The CDR3 coding sequence is TGCGCCAGCAGCTTGGGGACAGGGGAAGACACTGAAGCTTTCTTT.

This clonotype was counted between two and nine times. The chain uses TRBV10-3 and TRBJ2-1; no clear D gene. In germline, CDR1 is ENHRY, CDR2 SYGVKD. V dropped 10 bases and J dropped 4 bases, with 14 bases sitting between them. CDR3 length equals 13 residues. The CDR3, as DNA: TGTGCCACGCTCACCCCACTATACAATGAGCAGTTCTTC. It is translated as CATLTPLYNEQFF.

Many counts were recorded for this clonotype. V and J are TRBV7-3 and TRBJ2-1; possible D gene TRBD2, 6 bases. The V gene lost 3 bases and the J gene lost 6 bases, with 15 bases spanning the gap. The germline V gene has CDR1 SGHTA and CDR2 FQGTGA. The CDR3 extends over 15 amino acids. The CDR3 nucleotides are TGTGCCAGCAGCTTGGGGGGTAGCGGCGTCAATGAGCAGTTCTTC. It encodes CASSLGGSGVNEQFF.

The chain combines TRBV6-5 with TRBJ1-6; D is possibly TRBD1 (5 bases). This CDR3 region has 15 residues. V dropped 7 bases and J dropped 8 bases, with 18 bases sitting between them. CDR1 and CDR2 from the germline V gene are MNHEY and SVGAGI. CDR3 protein: CASTHGTGTDSPLHF. DNA for the CDR3: TGTGCCAGCACTCACGGGACGGGGACGGATTCACCCCTCCACTTT.

In this sample, this clonotype turned up a few times. This chain links TRBV3-1 with TRBJ2-1, with 7 nucleotides matching TRBD1. The CDR3 loop spans 14 amino acids. Germline lookup yields CDR1 LGHDT and CDR2 YNNKEL (reference sequence). V dropped 8 bases and J dropped 5; count of bases not matched to a gene: 9. CDR3 bases: TGTGCCAGCGGAATTTGGGACAGTCACAATGAGCAGTTCTTC. This sequence encodes CASGIWDSHNEQFF.

This clonotype was observed a few times. J is TRBJ2-5 and V is TRBV12-3 or TRBV12-4; 10 nucleotides line up with TRBD2. This CDR3 is built from 16 residues. Germline trimming cut 5 bases from V and 2 bases from J; bases unmatched to any gene: 8. CDR3 nucleotide sequence: TGTGCCAGCAGTCCCCGACTAGCGGGCATACAAGAGACCCAGTACTTC. It codes for CASSPRLAGIQETQYF.

This clonotype was observed a handful of times. This sequence joins TRBV6-2 or TRBV6-3 and TRBJ1-2; weak D call: TRBD1 (5 bases). Trimming took 8 bases from V and 4 from J, leaving 14 bases between them. The germline CDR1 and CDR2 sequences are MNHEY and SVGEGT. The CDR3 is 13 amino acids. The CDR3 protein is CASQSGQIYGYTF. The CDR3 bases are TGTGCCAGCCAGTCGGGGCAGATCTATGGCTACACCTTC.

This chain links TRBV5-1 with TRBJ2-7; D assignment may be TRBD1 or TRBD2 (6 bases each). With 5 bases removed from V and 0 bases from J, the gap between germline ends came to 12 bases. The CDR3 is 14 amino acids. Per the germline V gene, CDR1 is SGHRS and CDR2 is YFSETQ. Written as DNA, the CDR3 is TGCGCCAGCAGGGACGAGGGGGGCTCCTACGAGCAGTACGTC. Its protein product is CASRDEGGSYEQYV.

The chain couples TRBV6-2 or TRBV6-3 to TRBJ2-7; TRBD1 matches 8 bases. CDR1 MNHEY and CDR2 SVGEGT come from the germline V gene. Trimming at V came to 6 bases and at J to 5 bases, leaving 15 bases not matched to a gene. The CDR3 contains 16 residues. CDR3 amino acids: CASRIELRTGHHEQYF. For the CDR3, the DNA is TGTGCCAGCAGAATTGAGTTGCGGACAGGGCACCACGAGCAGTACTTC.

V usage is TRBV28 and J usage is TRBJ2-7; a possible D gene is TRBD1 (6 bases). V lost 6 bases and J 1 base, leaving 16 bases between the germline ends. Germline V CDR1 and CDR2: MDHEN, SYDVKM. There are 15 residues in the CDR3. As DNA, the CDR3 is TGTGCCAGCAGCTCCGCATCGACAGGTTCCTACGAGCAGTACGTC. Its protein is CASSSASTGSYEQYV.

The rearrangement joins TRBV19 to TRBJ2-5; 10 bases fit TRBD2. The V gene end was trimmed by 3 bases and the J gene end by 6 bases; junction bases not matched to a gene: 10. The CDR3 covers 16 residues. Germline-derived CDR1 and CDR2 are LNHDA and SQIVND (reference sequence). For the CDR3, the DNA is TGTGCCAGTAGTATCGTAGTTACTAGCGGGGTAAAGACCCAGTACTTC. Translation: CASSIVVTSGVKTQYF.

This clonotype showed up many times. The gene calls are TRBV18 and TRBJ2-3; D remains ambiguous. The V and J ends lost 2 bases and 2 bases respectively, with 8 bases between them. Germline V lookup: CDR1 KGHSH, CDR2 LQKENI. CDR3 length: 14 residues. The CDR3 sequence is CASSPNAATDTQYF. The CDR3 region has the DNA TGTGCCAGCTCACCAAATGCTGCCACAGATACGCAGTATTTT.

This clonotype was observed many times. This sequence joins TRBV18 and TRBJ2-1, with D maybe TRBD2 (6 bases). The ends were cut back, 3 bases at V and 7 bases at J, with 16 bases in the middle. Germline CDR1 reads KGHSH; CDR2 reads LQKENI. This CDR3 has 15 amino acids. The CDR3 coding sequence is TGTGCCAGCTCACCCCCTCAGGAGGGAAGGAATGAGCAGTTCTTC. The encoded protein is CASSPPQEGRNEQFF.

This clonotype was seen more than once but under ten times. This chain joins TRBV6-2 or TRBV6-3 and TRBJ2-5; D ambiguous. Deletions cut 5 bases from V and 3 bases from J, with 10 bases between. The CDR3 is made up of 13 amino acids. Germline-derived CDR1 and CDR2 are MNHEY and SVGEGT. Here the CDR3 reads CASSLWTEETQYF. The CDR3 DNA sequence: TGTGCCAGCAGTCTCTGGACCGAAGAGACCCAGTACTTC.

The chain combines TRBV6-5 with TRBJ2-5; 8 positions agree with TRBD1. The junction had 6 bases not matched to a gene; V was cut back by 2 bases and J by 1 base. This CDR3 spans 16 amino acids. Germline assignment: CDR1 MNHEY and CDR2 SVGAGI. The CDR3 region has the DNA TGTGCCAGCAGTTACGGACAGGGAACTGGCCAAGAGACCCAGTACTTC. Residues: CASSYGQGTGQETQYF.

The V gene is TRBV7-9, the J gene TRBJ2-5; D might be TRBD2 (5 bases). Germline assignment: CDR1 SEHNR and CDR2 FQNEAQ (reference sequence). Trimming shortened V by 5 bases and J by 5 bases, and 18 bases separated the two germline ends. CDR3 length equals 15 residues. CDR3 sequence: CASSPQRLAGETQYF. The CDR3 DNA is TGTGCCAGCAGCCCACAAAGGCTAGCCGGGGAGACCCAGTACTTC.

The sample holds a few counts of this clonotype. V is TRBV20-1 and J is TRBJ2-3; 7 nucleotides agree with TRBD2. Trimming cost V 0 bases and J 6 bases; bases outside gene matches: 9. In germline, CDR1 is DFQATT, CDR2 SNEGSKA (reference sequence). The CDR3 is 15 residues long. The chain's CDR3 is CSARDTLGGSDTQYF. CDR3 sequence (DNA): TGCAGTGCTAGAGATACCCTCGGGGGGAGCGATACGCAGTATTTT.